This passage covers 6 T cell receptor beta chains from one sample sequenced in a study of shared clonotypes between healthy human individuals (dated by TCRdb to 2018 to 2020). Library generation was performed with the immunoSEQ multiplex PCR assay. TCRdb limited this immuneACCESS table to in-frame rearrangements with V and J called. A share of clones is missing; checked studies link under half to unresolved V genes, and the rest is unexplained. The sample table lists over a million clones, 75% to 80% of them with a count of one. The ten largest account for more than 0.5% of the sample. Input material: memory CD4+ T cells from PBMCs. The sample's cell subset or site, from its label and the paper: CD45RA-negative fraction. The receptors were gathered from a man aged 18 to 29 in good health. Some clones in this sample may be carry-over from other donors' samples.

The chain carries TRBV18 and TRBJ2-6; no definite D call. CDR3 length: 15 amino acids. V dropped 5 bases and J dropped 0 bases, with 8 bases sitting between them. Germline V gene lookup returns CDR1 KGHSH and CDR2 LQKENI. CDR3 nucleotides: TGTGCCAGCTCATTTTCCGTCTCTGGGGCCAACGTCCTGACTTTC. It specifies CASSFSVSGANVLTF.

The V and J genes are TRBV4-2 and TRBJ1-5, with 9 nucleotides matching TRBD1. The CDR3 is 15 amino acids. Germline V gene data show CDR1 as LGHNA and CDR2 as YNFKEQ. Trimming at V came to 0 bases and at J to 10 bases, leaving 7 bases not matched to a gene. The CDR3 protein is CASSQDWGQGSPQHF. CDR3 sequence (DNA): TGTGCCAGCAGCCAAGATTGGGGACAGGGAAGTCCCCAGCATTTT.

This clone appeared a few times. V is TRBV27 and J is TRBJ2-6, with D unclear. CDR1 and CDR2 from the germline V gene are MNHEY and SMNVEV (reference sequence). The V and J ends lost 7 bases and 1 base respectively, with 14 bases between them. The CDR3 runs 16 residues. The DNA of the CDR3 is TGTGCCAGCACACGGGCTCCCTCGTCTGGGGCCAACGTCCTGACTTTC. Amino acids: CASTRAPSSGANVLTF.

The chain couples TRBV6-5 to TRBJ1-3, with a tentative D call TRBD1 (5 bases). CDR3 size: 14 residues. The ends were cut back, 4 bases at V and 4 bases at J, with 11 bases in the middle. Germline lookup yields CDR1 MNHEY and CDR2 SVGAGI. The CDR3 sequence: CASSSRGEGNTIYF. DNA of the CDR3: TGTGCCAGCAGTTCCCGGGGGGAGGGAAACACCATATATTTT.

The chain carries TRBV5-1 and TRBJ1-6; TRBD1 matches 8 bases. V gave up 4 bases and J gave up 8 bases; unmatched junction bases: 5. The CDR3 has 14 amino acids. CDR1 and CDR2 from the germline V gene are SGHRS and YFSETQ. CDR3 nucleotide sequence: TGCGCCAGCAGCCAGGGGGCGATTGATTCACCCCTCCACTTT. Amino acids: CASSQGAIDSPLHF.

A few counts support this clone. The chain has TRBV9 and TRBJ2-5; D remains unclear. Germline CDR1 reads SGDLS; CDR2 reads YYNGEE. This CDR3 has 15 residues. The germline V and J ends were trimmed by 0 bases and 5 bases, with 14 bases remaining between them. The CDR3: CASSVDGGQRETQYF. The CDR3 nucleotides are TGTGCCAGCAGCGTAGACGGTGGTCAAAGGGAGACCCAGTACTTC.